The 14 T cell receptor beta chains in this list originate from one sample, sequenced in a study of cytomegalovirus exposure and HLA in healthy donors. The study ran its PCR with 60 Vbeta and 13 Jbeta primers. The table came from immunoSEQ multiplex PCR; TCRdb's copy has only in-frame clones and leaves some out. The table lists 100,000 to 150,000 clones, 60% to 85% of them singletons, with 3.4% in the top ten. Sequenced: PBMCs. The receptors shown here come from a man under 40 in good health and CMV-seronegative.

This clone was seen a single time. The chain joins TRBV11-3 to TRBJ2-5; TRBD2 aligns across 13 bases. CDR3 length equals 16 residues. Germline V gene data show CDR1 as SGHNT and CDR2 as YENEEA. V lost 5 bases, J lost 0 bases, and 3 bases stayed unmatched. The CDR3 is CASSAGTSGNQETQYF. The DNA of the CDR3 is TGTGCCAGCAGCGCCGGGACTAGCGGGAACCAAGAGACCCAGTACTTC.

V usage is TRBV10-3 and J usage is TRBJ2-7, with D perhaps matching TRBD1 (5 bases). V was trimmed by 0 bases and J by 7 bases, leaving 10 bases between them. CDR3 length: 13 amino acids. Germline assignment: CDR1 ENHRY and CDR2 SYGVKD. CDR3 sequence reads: CAISESSGKEQYF. The CDR3, as DNA: TGTGCCATCAGTGAGTCTTCAGGGAAGGAGCAGTACTTC.

The chain combines TRBV9 with TRBJ1-1; a weak D match, TRBD1 (5 bases). The CDR3 contains 14 residues. Germline assignment: CDR1 SGDLS and CDR2 YYNGEE. Trimming cost V 4 bases and J 1 base, with 11 bases left between them. CDR3 in DNA: TGTGCCAGCAGCCGCCCCACAGGGAACACTGAAGCTTTCTTT. It specifies CASSRPTGNTEAFF.

V gene TRBV5-1 combines with J gene TRBJ1-6, with a tentative D call TRBD1 (6 bases). The V gene's germline CDR1 is SGHRS and CDR2 YFSETQ. V dropped 2 bases and J dropped 0 bases, with 12 bases sitting between them. CDR3 size: 17 residues. CDR3 DNA: TGCGCCAGCAGCTTAGGGCAGGGGAGCTCCTATAATTCACCCCTCCACTTT. Translated: CASSLGQGSSYNSPLHF.

This clone was observed a few times. This rearrangement joins TRBV11-2 to TRBJ1-5, with 7 bases that match TRBD1. J gave up 4 bases and V 7 bases, and 4 bases lay outside the gene matches. Germline assignment: CDR1 SGHAT and CDR2 FQNNGV. The CDR3 loop spans 13 amino acids. CDR3 region: CASTEGANQPQHF. The CDR3 nucleotides are TGTGCCAGCACCGAGGGGGCTAATCAGCCCCAGCATTTT. The full variable domain, its missing parts supplied by reference TRBV11-2 and TRBJ1-5, is EAGVAQSPRYKIIEKRQSVAFWCNPISGHATLYWYQQILGQGPKLLIQFQNNGVVDDSQLPKDRFSAERLKGVDSTLKIQPAKLEDSAVYLCASTEGANQPQHFGDGTRLSIL.

The chain links TRBV19 to TRBJ1-5; 10 bases match TRBD1. The trim removed 9 bases at V and 3 bases at J, leaving 8 bases unmatched. The CDR3 runs 15 residues. CDR1 and CDR2 from the germline V gene are LNHDA and SQIVND (reference sequence). The DNA for the CDR3 is TGTGCCAGCAGTCCGGGACAGGGGCCCAATCAGCCCCAGCATTTT. Translation gives CASSPGQGPNQPQHF.

The chain couples TRBV11-1 to TRBJ2-5; 11 nucleotides align to TRBD1. J lost 2 bases, V lost 5 bases, and 4 bases had no gene match. CDR3 length equals 15 residues. Germline V gene sequence: CDR1 SGHAT, CDR2 FQDESV (reference sequence). CDR3 loop: CASSVDRGRQETQYF. The DNA for the CDR3 is TGTGCCAGCAGCGTGGACAGGGGGCGACAAGAGACCCAGTACTTC.

The chain is built from TRBV11-3 and TRBJ2-7; 8 positions match TRBD1. Germline CDR1 is SGHNT and CDR2 is YENEEA. V dropped 5 bases and J dropped 0; count of bases not matched to a gene: 6. The CDR3 consists of 15 residues. Here the CDR3 reads CASSRGQALSYEQYF. In DNA form, the CDR3 reads TGTGCCAGCAGCAGGGGACAGGCTCTCTCCTACGAGCAGTACTTC.

The gene calls are TRBV30 and TRBJ1-6; a possible D gene is TRBD1 (5 bases). Germline values: CDR1 GTSNPN, CDR2 SVGIG (reference sequence). The CDR3 covers 15 residues. With 1 base removed from V and 3 bases from J, the gap between germline ends came to 10 bases. CDR3: CAWSGDSLYNSPLHF. CDR3 nucleotides: TGTGCCTGGAGTGGAGACAGCCTCTATAATTCACCCCTCCACTTT.

The chain has TRBV6-5 and TRBJ1-5, with D possibly matching TRBD1 (6 bases). V lost 5 bases and J lost 0, with 11 bases in between. Germline V CDR1 and CDR2: MNHEY, SVGAGI. CDR3 length: 15 residues. The CDR3 DNA reads as TGTGCCAGCAGTCCTACAGGGATTAGCAATCAGCCCCAGCATTTT. This translates into CASSPTGISNQPQHF.

This clone was seen only a few times. The chain employs TRBV6-4 and TRBJ2-5; 11 positions match TRBD2. The junction had 3 bases not matched to a gene; V was cut back by 5 bases and J by 1 base. From germline, CDR1 is MRHNA and CDR2 SNTAGT. The CDR3 is made up of 15 amino acids. The CDR3 DNA sequence: TGTGCCAGCAGTCCACTAGCGGGAGCCCAAGAGACCCAGTACTTC. Encoded protein: CASSPLAGAQETQYF.

This clone came up once. V is TRBV11-2 and J is TRBJ2-5, with D maybe TRBD2 (5 bases). V was trimmed by 3 bases and J by 3 bases, leaving 11 bases between them. CDR1 and CDR2 (germline): SGHAT, FQNNGV. This CDR3 is built from 14 residues. CDR3 protein: CASSFAGNKETQYF. The CDR3 DNA follows: TGTGCCAGCAGCTTTGCCGGGAACAAAGAGACCCAGTACTTC. The variable domain in full, completed from reference TRBV11-2 and TRBJ2-5, reads EAGVAQSPRYKIIEKRQSVAFWCNPISGHATLYWYQQILGQGPKLLIQFQNNGVVDDSQLPKDRFSAERLKGVDSTLKIQPAKLEDSAVYLCASSFAGNKETQYFGPGTRLLVL.

The rearrangement uses TRBV30 and TRBJ2-5; 7 nucleotides align to TRBD1. The CDR3 loop spans 15 amino acids. From germline, CDR1 is GTSNPN and CDR2 SVGIG (reference sequence). V trimming: 4 bases; J trimming: 4 bases; junction bases outside the gene matches: 12. CDR3 residues: CAWKTPGGWSETQYF. For the CDR3, the DNA is TGTGCCTGGAAAACCCCAGGGGGTTGGTCAGAGACCCAGTACTTC.

The chain couples TRBV10-2 to TRBJ1-2, with TRBD1 as a possible D gene (5 bases). V was cut by 0 bases and J by 6 bases, with 8 bases left in between. Germline CDR1 WSHSY, CDR2 SAAADI. The CDR3 contains 13 residues. This chain's CDR3 is CASSESRRDGYTF. The CDR3 bases are TGCGCCAGCAGTGAGTCACGCAGGGATGGCTACACCTTC.